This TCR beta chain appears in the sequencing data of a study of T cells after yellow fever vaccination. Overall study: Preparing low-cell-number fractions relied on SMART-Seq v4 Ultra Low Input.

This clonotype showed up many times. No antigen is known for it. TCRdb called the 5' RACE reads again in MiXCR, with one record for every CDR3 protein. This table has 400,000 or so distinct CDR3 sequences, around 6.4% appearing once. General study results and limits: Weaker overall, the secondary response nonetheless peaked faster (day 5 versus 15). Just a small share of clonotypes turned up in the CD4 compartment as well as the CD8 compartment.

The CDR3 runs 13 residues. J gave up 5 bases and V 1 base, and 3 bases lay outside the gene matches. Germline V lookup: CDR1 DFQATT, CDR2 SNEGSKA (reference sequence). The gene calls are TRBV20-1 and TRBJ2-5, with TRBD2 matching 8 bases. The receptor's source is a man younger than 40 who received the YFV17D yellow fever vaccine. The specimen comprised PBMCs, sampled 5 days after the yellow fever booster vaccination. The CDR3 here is CSARVTSGETQYF. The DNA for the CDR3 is TGCAGTGCTAGAGTTACTAGCGGTGAGACCCAGTACTTC.